There are a few counts of the clone carrying this TCR beta chain. This entry belongs to a study of identical twins. One entry per CDR3 protein results from TCRdb running MiXCR on the 5' RACE reads. The sample has under 250,000 distinct CDR3 sequences, about 7.5% seen once. No donor was unhealthy or non-Caucasian. This sample was shared with a second study, whose subject was yellow fever vaccine responses in identical twins.

The sequence was obtained from a woman aged 18-29 years in good health. The specimen sequenced was CD8+ T cells sorted from blood.

This CDR3 is CASSGDRFSGANVLTF. CDR3 coding DNA: TGTGCCAGCAGCGGGGACAGGTTCTCTGGGGCCAACGTCCTGACTTTC. The chain links TRBV7-8 to TRBJ2-6, with 8 bases fitting TRBD1. V lost 5 bases and J lost 0; bases outside the gene matches: 3. The length of the CDR3 is 16 residues. From germline, CDR1 is SGHVS and CDR2 FQNEAQ.